This entry lists 16 T cell receptor beta chains sequenced from one sample in a study of blood T cell repertoires in COVID-19. Measured with immunoSEQ multiplex PCR; TCRdb has only the in-frame clones, and not every one. The top ten clones hold roughly 0.97% of a sample with roughly 420,000 clones, roughly 88% of them seen once. Sequences were obtained from PBMCs or T cells enriched from blood (not recorded which). The receptors originated from a woman in her thirties with acute COVID-19.

The chain joins TRBV9 to TRBJ2-4; 7 nucleotides line up with TRBD1. The CDR3 spans 15 residues. The V gene's germline CDR1 is SGDLS and CDR2 YYNGEE. The V segment lost 3 bases and the J segment 3 bases; nucleotides outside the gene matches: 6. This CDR3 reads CASSAGDSLKNIQYF. The CDR3 DNA reads as TGTGCCAGCAGCGCAGGGGACAGCCTCAAAAACATTCAGTACTTC.

This chain uses TRBV28 with TRBJ1-2; unclear D gene. From germline, CDR1 is MDHEN and CDR2 SYDVKM. Trimming shortened V by 7 bases and J by 2 bases, and 17 bases separated the two germline ends. This CDR3 spans 15 amino acids. The CDR3 region is CASTLSPRTNYGYTF. CDR3 bases: TGTGCCAGCACCCTGTCCCCGCGAACGAACTATGGCTACACCTTC.

This rearrangement joins TRBV9 to TRBJ2-7; 9 bases agree with TRBD2. Germline CDR1 is SGDLS and CDR2 is YYNGEE. V was clipped by 4 bases and J by 0 bases; unmatched bases: 5. This CDR3 has 15 amino acids. The CDR3 loop reads CASSKSGGPSYEQYF. As DNA, the CDR3 is TGTGCCAGCAGCAAGAGCGGGGGGCCCTCCTACGAGCAGTACTTC.

The chain is built from TRBV18 and TRBJ1-5; 12 nucleotides align to TRBD1. The CDR3 is 17 amino acids. With V trimmed by 1 base and J by 5 bases, 6 bases remained unmatched. The germline CDR1 and CDR2 sequences are KGHSH and LQKENI. DNA for the CDR3: TGTGCCAGCTCACCACGAGAGGGACAGGGGGCGGATCAGCCCCAGCATTTT. Protein: CASSPREGQGADQPQHF.

The chain joins TRBV5-1 to TRBJ1-6, with 8 bases identical to TRBD1. V trimming: 4 bases; J trimming: 8 bases; junction bases outside the gene matches: 5. This CDR3 has 14 residues. In germline, CDR1 is SGHRS, CDR2 YFSETQ. CDR3 amino acids: CASSGQGAYSPLHF. CDR3 in DNA: TGCGCCAGCAGCGGACAGGGCGCCTATTCACCCCTCCACTTT.

This chain uses TRBV29-1 with TRBJ2-7, with 7 bases identical to TRBD1. Germline CDR1 SQVTM, CDR2 ANQGSEA. This CDR3 comprises 13 residues. Unmatched junction bases numbered 4, after V lost 4 bases and J lost 1 base. The CDR3 region is CSVGTGVSYEQYF. The CDR3 nucleotides are TGCAGCGTTGGCACAGGGGTGTCCTACGAGCAGTACTTC.

The CDR3 loop reads CASSEPWSPGTIGSGTF. The CDR3 DNA is TGCGCCAGCAGTGAGCCCTGGTCGCCCGGGACAATAGGTTCCGGCACCTTC. This rearrangement joins TRBV10-2 to TRBJ1-2, with D perhaps matching TRBD1 (6 bases). The CDR3 runs to 17 residues. The V gene's germline CDR1 is WSHSY and CDR2 SAAADI. Trimming stripped 2 bases from V and 13 bases from J, with 29 bases between.

The V and J genes are TRBV29-1 and TRBJ2-7; possible D gene TRBD2, 5 bases. Trimming pared 4 bases from V and 3 bases from J, leaving 10 bases between. This CDR3 contains 12 residues. Germline CDR1 is SQVTM and CDR2 is ANQGSEA. CDR3 nucleotide sequence: TGCAGCGTTGGTCCAGGAGGCTACGAGCAGTACTTC. It is translated as CSVGPGGYEQYF.

The V and J genes are TRBV5-4 and TRBJ2-1, with 8 nucleotides matching TRBD2. The CDR3 runs 17 residues. The V segment lost 2 bases and the J segment 3 bases; nucleotides outside the gene matches: 10. Per germline, CDR1 SGHNT and CDR2 YYREEE (reference sequence). CDR3 amino acids: CASSFPRKRGNYNEQFF. In DNA, the CDR3 is TGTGCCAGCAGCTTTCCCAGAAAGCGGGGGAACTACAATGAGCAGTTCTTC.

The chain has TRBV27 and TRBJ2-4; TRBD2 is a possible D gene (5 bases). The CDR3 loop spans 14 amino acids. V was cut by 2 bases and J by 2 bases, with 7 bases left in between. Germline CDR1 reads MNHEY; CDR2 reads SMNVEV (reference sequence). CDR3 nucleotides: TGTGCCAGCAGTTTAGAGGGTACCAAAAACATTCAGTACTTC. This sequence encodes CASSLEGTKNIQYF.

This clone was seen once. The rearrangement uses TRBV30 and TRBJ2-3; D is unresolved. Germline values: CDR1 GTSNPN, CDR2 SVGIG (reference sequence). The CDR3 is made up of 13 amino acids. Trimming removed 4 bases from V and 1 base from J, with 9 bases in between. The CDR3 sequence: CAWTLGGTDTQYF. CDR3 sequence (DNA): TGTGCCTGGACCCTAGGCGGCACAGATACGCAGTATTTT.

This chain connects TRBV19 to TRBJ2-7; 8 nucleotides align to TRBD2. The CDR3 runs 15 residues. CDR1 and CDR2 from the germline V gene are LNHDA and SQIVND (reference sequence). J lost 2 bases, V lost 1 base, and 4 bases had no gene match. The CDR3 nucleotides are TGTGCCAGTAGTATAGGGCTAGCGGGCGCCTACGAGCAGTACTTC. It is translated as CASSIGLAGAYEQYF.

The chain links TRBV7-9 to TRBJ1-1, with D perhaps TRBD1 (6 bases). The CDR3 is made up of 15 amino acids. Trimming removed 5 bases from V and 1 base from J, with 14 bases in between. CDR1 SEHNR and CDR2 FQNEAQ come from the germline V gene (reference sequence). The CDR3 sequence is CASSTLDSRNTEAFF. CDR3 sequence (DNA): TGTGCCAGCAGCACCTTGGACAGTAGGAACACTGAAGCTTTCTTT. The complete variable domain, with remaining parts taken from reference TRBV7-9 and TRBJ1-1, reads DTGVSQNPRHKITKRGQNVTFRCDPISEHNRLYWYRQTLGQGPEFLTYFQNEAQLEKSRLLSDRFSAERPKGSFSTLEIQRTEQGDSAMYLCASSTLDSRNTEAFFGQGTRLTVV.

The chain has TRBV27 and TRBJ1-2, with 9 bases identical to TRBD1. Germline CDR1 and CDR2: MNHEY and SMNVEV (reference sequence). The CDR3 consists of 15 residues. Trimming took 4 bases from V and 0 from J; bases not matched to a gene: 3. The CDR3 sequence: CASSSGTGTNYGYTF. The CDR3, as DNA: TGTGCCAGCAGTTCAGGGACAGGGACTAACTATGGCTACACCTTC.

The gene calls are TRBV10-3 and TRBJ1-2; 7 bases align to TRBD1. The V segment lost 0 bases and the J segment 6 bases; nucleotides outside the gene matches: 19. This CDR3 has 19 amino acids. Germline CDR1 reads ENHRY; CDR2 reads SYGVKD. The DNA for the CDR3 is TGTGCCATCAGTGAGTCGGCCGCGCTGGGACAGCTCCTTTCGGATGGCTACACCTTC. This translates into CAISESAALGQLLSDGYTF.

The chain uses TRBV9 and TRBJ1-1, with TRBD1 as a possible D gene (6 bases). V was trimmed by 0 bases and J by 7 bases, leaving 13 bases between them. The CDR3 is made up of 14 amino acids. CDR1 and CDR2 from the germline V gene are SGDLS and YYNGEE. CDR3 loop: CASSVAPGHREAFF. DNA for the CDR3: TGTGCCAGCAGCGTAGCTCCGGGACACCGTGAAGCTTTCTTT. Combining the CDR3 with reference TRBV9 and TRBJ1-1 gives the whole variable domain DSGVTQTPKHLITATGQRVTLRCSPRSGDLSVYWYQQSLDQGLQFLIQYYNGEERAKGNILERFSAQQFPDLHSELNLSSLELGDSALYFCASSVAPGHREAFFGQGTRLTVV.